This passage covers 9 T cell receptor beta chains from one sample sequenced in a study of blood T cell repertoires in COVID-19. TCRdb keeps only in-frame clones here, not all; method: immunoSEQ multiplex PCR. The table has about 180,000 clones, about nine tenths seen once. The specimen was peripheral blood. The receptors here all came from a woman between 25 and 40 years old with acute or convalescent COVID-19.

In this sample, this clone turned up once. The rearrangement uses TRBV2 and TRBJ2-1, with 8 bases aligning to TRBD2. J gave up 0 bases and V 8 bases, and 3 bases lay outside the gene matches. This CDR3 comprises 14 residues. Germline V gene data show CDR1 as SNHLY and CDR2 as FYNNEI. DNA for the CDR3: TGTGCCAGCCGTGCGGGAGGCTCCTACAATGAGCAGTTCTTC. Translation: CASRAGGSYNEQFF.

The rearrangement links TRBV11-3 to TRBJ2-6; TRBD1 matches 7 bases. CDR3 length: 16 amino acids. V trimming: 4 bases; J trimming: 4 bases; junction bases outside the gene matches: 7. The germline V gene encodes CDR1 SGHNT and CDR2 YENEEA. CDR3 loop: CASSSGEGAGANVLTF. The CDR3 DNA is TGTGCCAGCAGCTCTGGCGAGGGGGCAGGGGCCAACGTCCTGACTTTC.

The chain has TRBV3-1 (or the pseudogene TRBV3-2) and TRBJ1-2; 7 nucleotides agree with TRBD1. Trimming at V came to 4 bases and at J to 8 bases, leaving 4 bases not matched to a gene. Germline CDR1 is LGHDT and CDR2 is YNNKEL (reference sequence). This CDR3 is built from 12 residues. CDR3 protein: CASSPDRRGYTF. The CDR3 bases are TGTGCCAGCAGCCCGGACAGGCGCGGCTACACCTTC.

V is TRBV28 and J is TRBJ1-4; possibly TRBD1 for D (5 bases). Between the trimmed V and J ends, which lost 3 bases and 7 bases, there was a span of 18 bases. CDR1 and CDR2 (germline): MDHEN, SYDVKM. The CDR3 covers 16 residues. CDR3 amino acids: CASSFVPGRLGEKLFF. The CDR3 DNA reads TGTGCCAGCAGTTTCGTCCCAGGGAGGTTAGGTGAAAAACTGTTTTTT. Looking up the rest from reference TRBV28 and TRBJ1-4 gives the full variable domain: DVKVTQSSRYLVKRTGEKVFLECVQDMDHENMFWYRQDPGLGLRLIYFSYDVKMKEKGDIPEGYSVSREKKERFSLILESASTNQTSMYLCASSFVPGRLGEKLFFGSGTQLSVL.

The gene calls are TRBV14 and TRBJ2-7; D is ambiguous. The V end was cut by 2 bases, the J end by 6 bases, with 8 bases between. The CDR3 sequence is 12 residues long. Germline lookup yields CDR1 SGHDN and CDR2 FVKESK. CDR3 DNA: TGTGCCAGCAGCCAACAGTACAGCGAGCAGTACTTC. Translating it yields CASSQQYSEQYF.

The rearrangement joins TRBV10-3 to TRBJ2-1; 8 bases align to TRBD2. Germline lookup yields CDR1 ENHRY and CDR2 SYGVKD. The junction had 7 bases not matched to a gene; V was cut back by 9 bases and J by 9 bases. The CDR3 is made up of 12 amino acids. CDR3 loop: CAITGTRSEQFF. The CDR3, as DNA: TGTGCCATAACCGGGACTAGAAGTGAGCAGTTCTTC.

CDR3 amino acids: CASSRDNQRPQHF. The CDR3 region has the DNA TGTGCCAGCAGCCGTGACAATCAACGGCCCCAGCATTTT. The chain recombines TRBV21-1 with TRBJ1-5; the DNA was not compared with TRBD1, the D call given in the table. TRBV21-1 is recorded as a pseudogene. This CDR3 is 13 amino acids long.

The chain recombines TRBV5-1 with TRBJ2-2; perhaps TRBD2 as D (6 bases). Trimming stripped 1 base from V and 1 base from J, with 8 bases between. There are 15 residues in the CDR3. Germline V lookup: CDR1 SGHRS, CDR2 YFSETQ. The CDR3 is CASSLSGGNTGELFF. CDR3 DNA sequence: TGCGCCAGCAGCTTGTCCGGGGGGAACACCGGGGAGCTGTTTTTT.

CDR3 sequence: CASTLGGVGDIQYF. CDR3 in DNA: TGTGCCAGCACCCTGGGGGGGGTGGGGGACATTCAGTACTTC. This chain joins TRBV28 and TRBJ2-4, with TRBD2 identical over 7 bases. The CDR3 totals 14 residues. Trimming removed 7 bases from V and 8 bases from J; junction bases left unmatched: 11. Germline V CDR1 and CDR2: MDHEN, SYDVKM. Using reference TRBV28 and TRBJ2-4 for the parts outside the CDR3, the full variable domain is DVKVTQSSRYLVKRTGEKVFLECVQDMDHENMFWYRQDPGLGLRLIYFSYDVKMKEKGDIPEGYSVSREKKERFSLILESASTNQTSMYLCASTLGGVGDIQYFGAGTRLSVL.